This T cell receptor beta chain originates from a study of blood T cells in healthy people across ages. Findings and caveats of the study: Aged donors had fewer naive CD4+ cells and lower diversity than long-lived donors.

Turning to this clonotype: Its antigen is unknown.

The use of a sample-barcoded 5' primer and a J-beta primer mix characterized a second PCR of roughly 6 to 11 cycles. Samples each returned at least 2.5 million CDR3-containing paired-end reads. Via MiXCR, TCRdb re-called the 5' RACE reads, giving one row per CDR3 protein. Counted here are about 830,000 distinct CDR3 sequences, around 62% occurring once; the ten biggest clones make up around a quarter. The CDR3 consists of 13 residues. Input material: blood. The chain links TRBV21-1 to TRBJ1-1. TRBV21-1 is shown as a pseudogene. This TCR derives from a man aged 25 to 45 in good health. CDR3 DNA sequence: TGTGCCAGCAGCAACAAGGTCCTCATGGGGGCTTTCTTT. Amino acid sequence: CASSNKVLMGAFF.